Listed below are T cell receptor beta chains from one sample, sequenced in a study of blood T cell repertoires in COVID-19. The repertoire was sequenced with immunoSEQ multiplex PCR; TCRdb's copy has only in-frame clones and lacks some. The sample contains 250,000 or so clones, 84% of which appear only once. Material for sequencing was peripheral blood. All receptors derive from a woman between 40 and 50 years old who had recovered from COVID-19. Each CDR3 is given with its conserved first and last residue. D genes are given only for firm matches. Expanded clones are given a class, and other clones once, few, many or no size at all.

J: TRBJ1-6; V: TRBV28; D: -; size: -; length: 15; DNA: TGTGCCAGCAGTGGGCGACGGAATTCTAATTCACCCCTCCACTTT; CDR3: CASSGRRNSNSPLHF
J: TRBJ1-1; V: TRBV21-1; D: -; size: once; length: 14; DNA: TGTGCCAGCAGCAAAACGGGACTAGACACTGAAGCTTTCTTT; CDR3: CASSKTGLDTEAFF
J: TRBJ1-2; V: TRBV6-6; D: -; size: -; length: 13; DNA: TGTGCCAGCCGATCGGAGGGGAACTATGGCTACACCTTC; CDR3: CASRSEGNYGYTF
J: TRBJ2-4; V: TRBV4-2; D: TRBD1; size: -; length: 16; DNA: TGTGCCAGCAGCCTAGGACAGGGCGCGGGCAAAAACATTCAGTACTTC; CDR3: CASSLGQGAGKNIQYF
J: TRBJ1-3; V: TRBV5-1; D: -; size: -; length: 14; DNA: TGCGCCAGCAGCTTGGGCGAGGCTGGAAACACCATATATTTT; CDR3: CASSLGEAGNTIYF
J: TRBJ2-3; V: TRBV6-5; D: -; size: once; length: 12; DNA: TGTGCCAGCGGGTGGGGGCTAGATACGCAGTATTTT; CDR3: CASGWGLDTQYF
J: TRBJ1-2; V: TRBV12-3/TRBV12-4; D: TRBD1; size: -; length: 13; DNA: TGTGCCAGCAGGGACAGGCCAAACTATGGCTACACCTTC; CDR3: CASRDRPNYGYTF
J: TRBJ2-5; V: TRBV11-2; D: TRBD2; size: -; length: 15; DNA: TGTGCCAGCAGAGACACGGGACTACGCAAAGAGACCCAGTACTTC; CDR3: CASRDTGLRKETQYF
J: TRBJ2-5; V: TRBV19; D: -; size: -; length: 13; DNA: TGTGCCAGTACGGCAGACCCAGGGGAGACCCAGTACTTC; CDR3: CASTADPGETQYF
J: TRBJ2-7; V: TRBV11-2; D: TRBD1; size: -; length: 17; DNA: TGTGCCAGCAGCTCTGTGACAGGGAGTTTGATAACCGCCGAGCAGTACTTC; CDR3: CASSSVTGSLITAEQYF
J: TRBJ1-6; V: TRBV6-2/TRBV6-3; D: TRBD1; size: -; length: 14; DNA: TGTGCCAGCAGTGACACAGGGGATCGCTCACCCCTCCACTTT; CDR3: CASSDTGDRSPLHF
J: TRBJ2-2; V: TRBV6-6; D: -; size: -; length: 15; DNA: TGTGCCAGCAGTTACCCCCAGGGAGGCACCGGGGAGCTGTTTTTT; CDR3: CASSYPQGGTGELFF
J: TRBJ2-1; V: TRBV9; D: TRBD1; size: few; length: 15; DNA: TGTGCCAGCAGCGTAGGCTCACAGGGGGCAGGTGAGCAGTTCTTC; CDR3: CASSVGSQGAGEQFF
J: TRBJ1-6; V: TRBV2; D: -; size: many; length: 14; DNA: TGTGCCAGCAGTGGGGGCTGGAGTAATTCACCCCTCCACTTT; CDR3: CASSGGWSNSPLHF
J: TRBJ1-6; V: TRBV2; D: TRBD1; size: -; length: 17; DNA: TGTGCCAGCAGCCCTCAAGGGACAGGGGGGTTTAATTCACCCCTCCACTTT; CDR3: CASSPQGTGGFNSPLHF
J: TRBJ2-5; V: TRBV30; D: -; size: -; length: 14; DNA: TGTGCCTGGACCCCGGGCAGGGGCCAAGAGACCCAGTACTTC; CDR3: CAWTPGRGQETQYF
J: TRBJ1-1; V: TRBV6-5; D: -; size: few; length: 15; DNA: TGTGCCAGCAACCCCGGGGGGGCGGGTTTCACTGAAGCTTTCTTT; CDR3: CASNPGGAGFTEAFF
J: TRBJ2-2; V: TRBV5-1; D: -; size: -; length: 15; DNA: TGCGCCAGCAGCTTGGGCAGCGGGCACACCGGGGAGCTGTTTTTT; CDR3: CASSLGSGHTGELFF
J: TRBJ1-3; V: TRBV6-4; D: TRBD1; size: -; length: 15; DNA: TGTGCCAGACACCCCAGGGACAGGGTTGGAAACACCATATATTTT; CDR3: CARHPRDRVGNTIYF
J: TRBJ2-7; V: TRBV9; D: -; size: -; length: 15; DNA: TGTGCCAGCAGCGTAGGTGGCAGGGGGGACTACGAGCAGTACTTC; CDR3: CASSVGGRGDYEQYF
J: TRBJ2-7; V: TRBV28; D: -; size: -; length: 11; DNA: TGTGCTTCGGGACACAACTACGAGCAGTACTTC; CDR3: CASGHNYEQYF
J: TRBJ2-2; V: TRBV27; D: -; size: -; length: 12; DNA: TGTGCCAGCGAAACTAAAACCGGGGAGCTGTTTTTT; CDR3: CASETKTGELFF
J: TRBJ1-1; V: TRBV2; D: -; size: -; length: 11; DNA: TGTGCCAGGGGCCAACTCTTCCAAGCTTTCTTT; CDR3: CARGQLFQAFF
J: TRBJ1-5; V: TRBV7-2; D: -; size: -; length: 12; DNA: TGTGCCAGCAGCATAGACACACAGCCCCAGCATTTT; CDR3: CASSIDTQPQHF
J: TRBJ2-3; V: TRBV5-1; D: TRBD1; size: -; length: 14; DNA: TGCGCCAGCAGCCGACAGGGTATTACAGATACGCAGTATTTT; CDR3: CASSRQGITDTQYF
J: TRBJ1-4; V: TRBV6-6; D: TRBD1; size: -; length: 14; DNA: TGTGCCAGCGGACTAAACAGGGGCGGAGAAAAACTGTTTTTT; CDR3: CASGLNRGGEKLFF
J: TRBJ1-6; V: TRBV2; D: -; size: -; length: 14; DNA: TGTGCCAGCAGTGCGAGCTCCTATAATTCACCCCTCCACTTT; CDR3: CASSASSYNSPLHF
J: TRBJ2-2; V: TRBV11-2; D: -; size: -; length: 15; DNA: TGTGCCAGCAGTCTGGGGCAGGGATTGACCGGGGAGCTGTTTTTT; CDR3: CASSLGQGLTGELFF
J: TRBJ2-5; V: TRBV5-1; D: TRBD2; size: few; length: 16; DNA: TGCGCCAGCAGCTTGGGACTAGCGGGGCTCCAAGAGACCCAGTACTTC; CDR3: CASSLGLAGLQETQYF
J: TRBJ1-6; V: TRBV5-1; D: -; size: -; length: 14; DNA: TGCGCCAGCAGGGGGACTTCGGGCCAATCACCCCTCCACTTT; CDR3: CASRGTSGQSPLHF
J: TRBJ1-1; V: TRBV7-9; D: TRBD1; size: -; length: 16; DNA: TGTGCCAGCAGCTCCCGCGACAGGGCAAGGGACACTGAAGCTTTCTTT; CDR3: CASSSRDRARDTEAFF
J: TRBJ2-7; V: TRBV30; D: -; size: -; length: 13; DNA: TGTGCCTGGAGTGTTCTAGTGGCGGGGGAGCAGTACTTC; CDR3: CAWSVLVAGEQYF
J: TRBJ2-7; V: TRBV7-9; D: TRBD1; size: -; length: 16; DNA: TGTGCCGCAAACCAGCTCCCTGGGACAGGGACCTACGAGCAGTACTTC; CDR3: CAANQLPGTGTYEQYF
J: TRBJ2-3; V: TRBV5-1; D: -; size: -; length: 16; DNA: TGCGCCAGCAGCCCTGCGGGCAGCAGCGGGCCTGATACGCAGTATTTT; CDR3: CASSPAGSSGPDTQYF
J: TRBJ1-1; V: TRBV20-1; D: TRBD1; size: -; length: 14; DNA: TGCAGTGCAAGTCCCGGGACAGGGAACACTGAAGCTTTCTTT; CDR3: CSASPGTGNTEAFF
J: TRBJ2-7; V: TRBV24-1; D: TRBD1; size: -; length: 13; DNA: TGTGCCACCAGTGATGGGACAGGGATCGAGCAGTACTTC; CDR3: CATSDGTGIEQYF
J: TRBJ2-5; V: TRBV5-1; D: -; size: -; length: 15; DNA: TGCGCCAGCAGCTCCCAGGGTACCGGTCCGGAGACCCAGTACTTC; CDR3: CASSSQGTGPETQYF
J: TRBJ1-2; V: TRBV6-1; D: TRBD1; size: -; length: 14; DNA: TGTGCCAGCAGTGAACCGGACAGGGTTAATGGCTACACCTTC; CDR3: CASSEPDRVNGYTF
J: TRBJ1-5; V: TRBV30; D: TRBD1; size: -; length: 13; DNA: TGTGCCTGGAGCTTCAACAGGGGGCAGCCCCAGCATTTT; CDR3: CAWSFNRGQPQHF
J: TRBJ1-3; V: TRBV28; D: TRBD1; size: -; length: 16; DNA: TGTGCCAGCAGTCTCCGGACAGGGGGCAATGGAAACACCATATATTTT; CDR3: CASSLRTGGNGNTIYF
J: TRBJ2-3; V: TRBV27; D: TRBD2; size: -; length: 16; DNA: TGTGCCAGCAGTCTCACTAGCGGTGCCTACACAGATACGCAGTATTTT; CDR3: CASSLTSGAYTDTQYF
J: TRBJ1-5; V: TRBV6-1; D: TRBD1; size: -; length: 16; DNA: TGTGCCAGCAGTGAAGACGCCAGGGGGCTGTTTCAGCCCCAGCATTTT; CDR3: CASSEDARGLFQPQHF
J: TRBJ2-5; V: TRBV10-3; D: -; size: -; length: 14; DNA: TGTGCCATCAGTGAGTCCGGGACACAAGAGACCCAGTACTTC; CDR3: CAISESGTQETQYF
J: TRBJ2-5; V: TRBV19; D: -; size: -; length: 16; DNA: TGTGCCAGTAGTATTAGGCCAGGCGGACAACAAGAGACCCAGTACTTC; CDR3: CASSIRPGGQQETQYF
J: TRBJ1-6; V: TRBV5-4; D: TRBD1; size: -; length: 14; DNA: TGTGCCAGCAGTCAGGACAGGGTTAATTCACCCCTCCACTTT; CDR3: CASSQDRVNSPLHF
J: TRBJ1-6; V: TRBV6-5; D: -; size: -; length: 14; DNA: TGTGCCAGCAGTCCCCGACAGTATAATTCACCCCTCCACTTT; CDR3: CASSPRQYNSPLHF
J: TRBJ1-1; V: TRBV5-1; D: TRBD1; size: -; length: 13; DNA: TGCGCCACTCGGGAGGGGGCGGCCACTGAAGCTTTCTTT; CDR3: CATREGAATEAFF
J: TRBJ2-5; V: TRBV6-2/TRBV6-3; D: TRBD1; size: -; length: 15; DNA: TGTGCCAGCAGTTCCCGGGACAGCAAACAAGAGACCCAGTACTTC; CDR3: CASSSRDSKQETQYF
J: TRBJ2-7; V: TRBV5-6; D: -; size: -; length: 14; DNA: TGTGCCAGCAGCTTGGGACTTGGCAACTACGAGCAGTACTTC; CDR3: CASSLGLGNYEQYF
J: TRBJ1-1; V: TRBV9; D: -; size: -; length: 14; DNA: TGTGCCAGCAGCCCCGGACAAATGAACACTGAAGCTTTCTTT; CDR3: CASSPGQMNTEAFF